This T cell receptor beta chain is from a study of a mutant IDH1 vaccine in newly diagnosed glioma. Described time point: week 23, last vaccination. Vaccination comprised doses that each held 300 ug of mutant IDH1 20-mer peptide, plus topical imiquimod. The count of this clone is one. Its antigen is not known. Generated by immunoSEQ multiplex PCR, the TCRdb table keeps only in-frame clones and is missing some. Here the sample spans around 26,000 clones, approximately 82% being singletons. V lost 6 bases to trimming and J lost 2 bases, with 7 bases between them. CDR3 length: 12 amino acids. Looked up from germline, CDR1 is LNHDA and CDR2 is SQIVND (reference sequence).

The rearrangement joins TRBV19 to TRBJ1-2; maybe TRBD1 (5 bases). The sequence derives from a woman aged 25 to 39 with glioma. Sequenced material: PBMCs, taken from a glioma patient whose treatment included an IDH1 peptide vaccine. In nucleotides, the CDR3 is TGTGCCAGTAGATGGGGGAACTATGGCTACACCTTC. It yields the protein CASRWGNYGYTF.